This record concerns one T cell receptor (beta chain) sequence. The source of the sample is a study of blood T cell repertoires in COVID-19. Across the whole study: Spain, Italy and the United States supplied samples that represented acute and convalescent COVID-19. From T cells, B-cell-depleted T cells, or PBMCs came the material, which was cDNA or gDNA.

Original handling: How many nucleated cells were present was estimated from reference gene primer amplification. The method was immunoSEQ multiplex PCR; TCRdb's version includes in-frame clones alone and lacks a portion of them. The V and J calls and clone size come from that table; D and trimming were worked out from the DNA. The sample records under 300,000 clones, more than 60% being singletons. V dropped 10 bases and J dropped 5 bases, with 8 bases sitting between them. The CDR3 sequence is 11 residues long. Sequencing was done on a sample of peripheral blood. V usage is TRBV12-3 or TRBV12-4 and J usage is TRBJ2-2, with D possibly matching TRBD2 (6 bases). The TCR originated in a woman aged 40 to 50 with active or convalescent COVID-19. The CDR3 DNA sequence: TGTGCCACCCGGGGGACCGGGGAGCTGTTTTTT. This gives the protein CATRGTGELFF.